The 8 T cell receptor beta chains below all came from one sample that was sequenced in a study of glioma-infiltrating T cells (dated by TCRdb to between 2015 and 2016). TCRdb names Illumina MiSeq as the instrument used. TCR alpha and beta CDR3 regions were amplified with the iRepertoire nested amplicon-rescue multiplex PCR (arm-PCR) platform from RNA. TCRdb trimmed the raw reads at Q25, called clones with MiXCR and kept productive beta chains. Every distinct CDR3 protein forms one entry, paired with its most common genes and DNA. The table for this sample lists some 160,000 distinct CDR3 sequences; around 42% of them were counted only once. The ten biggest clones cover 5% to 5.5% of the sample. Specimen: glioma tissue, nonneoplastic brain tissue, or PBMCs (not recorded which). The receptors shown here come from a human donor with low-grade glioma or glioblastoma, undergoing nonglioma brain surgery, or in good health (not recorded which).

V gene TRBV2 combines with J gene TRBJ2-5; D assignment may be TRBD1 or TRBD2 (5 bases each). V dropped 6 bases and J dropped 4 bases, with 15 bases sitting between them. Germline CDR1 and CDR2: SNHLY and FYNNEI. The CDR3 spans 14 residues. The DNA for the CDR3 is TGTGCCAGCAGGAGGTCCGGGACCTTAGAGACCCAGTACTTC. It encodes CASRRSGTLETQYF.

This clonotype was counted at least ten times. The chain employs TRBV7-9 and TRBJ2-7, with 11 bases matching TRBD2. From germline, CDR1 is SEHNR and CDR2 FQNEAQ (reference sequence). The CDR3 spans 16 residues. J lost 5 bases, V lost 0 bases, and 6 bases had no gene match. The CDR3 DNA reads as TGTGCCAGCAGCTTAGCCCTCACTAGCGGGAGAAACGAGCAGTACTTC. It yields the protein CASSLALTSGRNEQYF.

At least ten counts were recorded for this clonotype. This chain links TRBV28 with TRBJ2-2; D unclear. With 3 bases removed from V and 7 bases from J, the gap between germline ends came to 9 bases. Germline V lookup: CDR1 MDHEN, CDR2 SYDVKM. The CDR3 is 13 amino acids. The CDR3 loop is CASSLPGNGELFF. The DNA for the CDR3 is TGTGCCAGCAGTTTGCCTGGTAACGGGGAGCTGTTTTTT.

In regard to this clonotype: Given a much more abundant clone one base away, this may be a read error. No conserved phenylalanine or tryptophan is present at the end of the CDR3, so a read error is the likely explanation. The chain employs TRBV29-1 and TRBJ1-2; tentative D call: TRBD1 (6 bases). Per the germline V gene, CDR1 is SQVTM and CDR2 is ANQGSEA. The CDR3 is 11 amino acids. The CDR3 is CKQGSNYGYTS. CDR3 coding DNA: TGCAAACAGGGATCTAACTATGGCTACACCTCC.

V usage is TRBV11-2 and J usage is TRBJ2-7, with D perhaps TRBD1 (5 bases). This CDR3 has 14 amino acids. The germline V and J ends were trimmed by 5 bases and 2 bases, with 13 bases remaining between them. The V gene's germline CDR1 is SGHAT and CDR2 FQNNGV. The CDR3 here is CASSQMGLTYEQYF. Here the CDR3 DNA reads TGTGCCAGCAGCCAGATGGGGCTAACCTACGAGCAGTACTTC.

A remark on this clonotype: This could be a read error, since a much larger clone is one nucleotide away. V is TRBV28 and J is TRBJ2-7; the D is unclear. The CDR3 has 12 residues. The V gene's germline CDR1 is MDHEN and CDR2 SYDVKM. CDR3: CASSLSSHEQYF. The CDR3 bases are TGTGCCAGCAGTTTAAGCTCCCACGAGCAGTACTTC.

Many counts were recorded for this clonotype. This chain connects TRBV6-6 to TRBJ1-1; D is ambiguous. The CDR3 is 11 residues long. V was shortened by 2 bases and J by 5 bases, with 3 bases between the two germline ends. Germline V gene lookup returns CDR1 MNHNY and CDR2 SVGAGI (reference sequence). The CDR3 loop is CASSYRTEAFF. For the CDR3, the DNA is TGTGCCAGCAGTTACAGGACTGAAGCTTTCTTT.

This clonotype has a count of ten or more. The chain recombines TRBV27 with TRBJ2-7, with 14 bases fitting TRBD2. V was pared by 5 bases and J by 5 bases, with 8 bases of the junction left unmatched. CDR3 length equals 16 residues. Germline values: CDR1 MNHEY, CDR2 SMNVEV (reference sequence). CDR3 nucleotide sequence: TGTGCCAGCAGTCCTCCGGGACTAGCGGGAGTACACGAGCAGTACTTC. It yields the protein CASSPPGLAGVHEQYF.